A selection of T cell receptor beta chains follows, all from one sample in a study of graft-versus-host responses after intestinal transplantation. Generated by immunoSEQ multiplex PCR, the TCRdb table keeps only in-frame clones and is missing some. Of around 14,000 clones in the sample, 30% to 40% were seen once. Material: alloreactive CD8+ T cells from a mixed lymphocyte reaction culture, obtained before intestinal transplant. The origin of the receptors is a human patient who received an intestinal transplant. Each CDR3 is given with its conserved first and last residue. Each record gives: J gene, V gene, CDR3 protein.

>TRBJ1-2|TRBV4-3
CASSQDSGGGYGYTF
>TRBJ2-5|TRBV29-1
CSVEAGGVWETQYF
>TRBJ2-7|TRBV27
CASSLGGGYEQYF
>TRBJ2-2|TRBV6-1
CASSEFGLAGELFF
>TRBJ1-3|TRBV30
CAWSVGQGATIYF
>TRBJ2-7|TRBV4-3
CASSEGTSGAYEQYF
>TRBJ2-3|TRBV7-9
CASSHWDNTDTQYF
>TRBJ2-3|TRBV7-2
CASSFVSGELTDTQYF
>TRBJ1-1|TRBV4-3
CASSQVRNTEAFF
>TRBJ2-5|TRBV18
CASSPPASGIQETQYF
>TRBJ2-7|TRBV4-1
CASSLNHGLDSYEQYF
>TRBJ1-4|TRBV7-9
CASSFKKLFF
>TRBJ1-5|TRBV27
CASSLGTGGNQPQHF
>TRBJ2-7|TRBV4-1
CASSQVLSGDYEQYF
>TRBJ1-6|TRBV11-3
CASSPRQGMDSPLHF
>TRBJ1-4|TRBV2
CASSEALSGSRGEKLFF
>TRBJ2-5|TRBV11-2
CASSSPAGQGMKTQYF
>TRBJ1-1|TRBV28
CASSYRGPNTEAFF
>TRBJ1-2|TRBV4-3
CASSPGSANYGYTF
>TRBJ2-7|TRBV7-9
CASSLPVSYEQYF
>TRBJ1-1|TRBV28
CASSLPQGQGAEAFF
>TRBJ1-1|TRBV10-2
CASSESGGGTEAFF
>TRBJ1-4|TRBV4-1
CASSHPQAQGFSEKLFF
>TRBJ1-1|TRBV30
CAWSVSNLVAFF
>TRBJ2-7|TRBV28
CASSLWQVNEQYF
>TRBJ1-5|TRBV9
CASSVGGDTHQPQHF
>TRBJ2-7|TRBV4-3
CASSQARGTGVDEQYF
>TRBJ2-2|TRBV11-3
CASSLDAISAGGPPTGELFF
>TRBJ2-2|TRBV4-3
CASSPGLNTGELFF
>TRBJ2-1|TRBV19
CASSIGLAGGNEQFF
>TRBJ1-1|TRBV27
CASKTGVEAFF
>TRBJ1-5|TRBV6-5
CASSRRPGLNQPQHF
>TRBJ1-1|TRBV27
CASSFWGQGAGNTEAFF
>TRBJ2-1|TRBV7-9
CASRGGGYNEQFF
>TRBJ1-4|TRBV29-1
CSVGSGNEKLFF
>TRBJ1-2|TRBV11-2
CASSLGTGSNGYTF
>TRBJ2-2|TRBV6-1
CASRELAGAGTLQLFF
>TRBJ2-7|TRBV9
CASSLGGPSYEQYF
>TRBJ2-1|TRBV7-9
CASSLAASGGWNEQFF
>TRBJ2-7|TRBV7-9
CASSPVVGASYERYF
>TRBJ2-3|TRBV5-1
CASSLGGPTDTQYF
>TRBJ2-6|TRBV9
CASSGEISGANVLTF
>TRBJ2-7|TRBV7-6
CASSARDRYEQYF
>TRBJ2-5|TRBV4-3
CASSQEAGLAGGQETQYF
>TRBJ2-2|TRBV11-2
CASSTPTSANTGELFF
>TRBJ2-5|TRBV7-8
CASSFRTSGGAETQYF
>TRBJ2-3|TRBV12-5
CASGLAGHLLSTDTQYF
>TRBJ1-1|TRBV27
CASSSGGGMTEAFF
>TRBJ2-1|TRBV19
CASSMGLAGGMGNEQFF
>TRBJ1-2|TRBV30
CAWSQGQGPTYGYTF
>TRBJ2-1|TRBV27
CASSPGTGGENEQFF
>TRBJ2-2|TRBV30
CAWSADLTGTGELFF
>.|TRBV11-2
CASSAQGPLYEQYF